A selection of T cell receptor beta chains follows, all from one sample in a study of blood T cell repertoires in COVID-19. Clones were sequenced by immunoSEQ multiplex PCR, and TCRdb holds only the in-frame ones, with some missing. The top ten clones hold under 9.5% of a sample with some 490,000 clones, 70% to 90% of them seen once. The material sequenced was PBMCs or T cells enriched from blood (not recorded which). The receptors come from an older woman who had recovered from COVID-19. Each CDR3 is given with its conserved first and last residue. A D gene is named only where the DNA matches it firmly. Part of the rows lack a size; the others show once, few, many or a class for expanded clones.

clone_size	j_call	d_call	v_call	cdr3_nt	cdr3_aa
NA	TRBJ1-2	TRBD1	TRBV3-1/TRBV3-2	TGTGCCAGCAGTCGACAGGGGGACGGCTACACCTTC	CASSRQGDGYTF
few	TRBJ1-1	NA	TRBV2	TGTGCCAGCAGGGGCGACGGGACATCTGAAGCTTTCTTT	CASRGDGTSEAFF
NA	TRBJ2-2	NA	TRBV21-1	TGTGCCAGCAGCGAAAAGGGGACACCTCAAACCGGGGAGCTGTTTTTT	CASSEKGTPQTGELFF
NA	TRBJ2-3	TRBD2	TRBV2	TGTGCCAGCAGCCCCCTAGCGGGGGGGCATAGAGATACGCAGTATTTT	CASSPLAGGHRDTQYF
NA	TRBJ2-3	NA	TRBV18	TGTGCCAGCTCACCACCGAGGGGCACAGATACGCAGTATTTT	CASSPPRGTDTQYF
NA	TRBJ2-2	TRBD2	TRBV30	TGTGCCTGGACCCTTAGCGGGCGGGCCGGGGAGCTGTTTTTT	CAWTLSGRAGELFF
NA	TRBJ1-1	TRBD1	TRBV11-2	TGTGCCAGCAGCACTTGGGACAGGGGCGGGAGTAGAGCTTTCTTT	CASSTWDRGGSRAFF
NA	TRBJ1-3	TRBD1	TRBV11-2	TGTGCCAGCAGCTTGATACAGGGGGCTAGGGGAAACACCATATATTTT	CASSLIQGARGNTIYF
NA	TRBJ2-2	NA	TRBV19	TGTGCCAGTAGTATGGTAGGAGCCGGGGAGCTGTTTTTT	CASSMVGAGELFF
NA	TRBJ1-5	NA	TRBV2	TGTGCCAGCACCGTAGACAGGCCTCAGCCCCAGCATTTT	CASTVDRPQPQHF
NA	TRBJ1-5	NA	TRBV24-1	TGTGCCACCAGTGACCATTCCGGTCAGCCCCAGCATTTT	CATSDHSGQPQHF
NA	TRBJ2-4	TRBD2	TRBV30	TGTGCCTGGAGTGTACGGACTAGCGGGGGTTTCGGCAAAAACATTCAGTACTTC	CAWSVRTSGGFGKNIQYF
NA	TRBJ1-1	NA	TRBV6-6	TGTGCCAGCAGCCAAAAGGGACAAGTTCTAAACACTGAAGCTTTCTTT	CASSQKGQVLNTEAFF
NA	TRBJ2-7	NA	TRBV2	TGTGCCAGCAGTCTCGGACGGGACTACGAGCAGTACTTC	CASSLGRDYEQYF
NA	TRBJ2-1	NA	TRBV25-1	TGTGCCAGCAGTGAAAGGGCCAGGGCATACTACAATGAGCAGTTCTTC	CASSERARAYYNEQFF
NA	TRBJ1-6	NA	TRBV30	TGTGCCTGGAGTGGGGTGGGCCGACCGTCACCCCTCCACTTT	CAWSGVGRPSPLHF
NA	TRBJ2-3	NA	TRBV6-5	TGTGCCAGCAGCAAGAGCGTTGGAAGCACAGATACGCAGTATTTT	CASSKSVGSTDTQYF
NA	TRBJ2-6	TRBD2	TRBV2	TGTGCCAGCAGTTTACTAGCGGGGGGTGGGGCCAACGTCCTGACTTTC	CASSLLAGGGANVLTF
NA	TRBJ1-2	TRBD1	TRBV2	TGTGCCAGCAGTGAAGCTGGGACAGGGTTTCGGTACACCTTC	CASSEAGTGFRYTF
NA	TRBJ2-2	TRBD1	TRBV27	TGTGCCAGCAGTCCAGCCGGGACAGGGTCCACCGGGGAGCTGTTTTTT	CASSPAGTGSTGELFF
NA	TRBJ1-2	TRBD1	TRBV18	TGTGCCAGCTCACCACCGGGACAGGGGTCGTATGGCTACACCTTC	CASSPPGQGSYGYTF
few	TRBJ1-6	TRBD1	TRBV10-3	TGTGCCATCAGGACCCGGGACAGTAATTCACCCCTCCACTTT	CAIRTRDSNSPLHF
NA	TRBJ1-2	TRBD1	TRBV9	TGTGCCAGCGGAACTCAGGGGGAGCGAGGCTACACCTTC	CASGTQGERGYTF
NA	TRBJ2-5	TRBD1	TRBV18	TGTGCCAGCTCACCAACCCGGACAGGGTATGAGACCCAGTACTTC	CASSPTRTGYETQYF
NA	TRBJ2-5	NA	TRBV6-5	TGTGCCAGCAGTTACTCGCCGAACGGGGCCCAGTACTTC	CASSYSPNGAQYF
NA	TRBJ1-6	NA	TRBV19	TGTGCCAGTAGTCCCCGACAGGCGAGCTCCTATAATTCACCCCTCCACTTT	CASSPRQASSYNSPLHF
NA	TRBJ1-2	TRBD1	TRBV28	TGTGCCAGCAGTTTCCGGGACAGGGTGTCTGGCTACACCTTC	CASSFRDRVSGYTF
NA	TRBJ1-5	TRBD1	TRBV5-1	TGCGCCAGCAGCCCTGGACAGGGAGGTAATCAGCCCCAGCATTTT	CASSPGQGGNQPQHF
NA	TRBJ2-1	TRBD1	TRBV10-3	TGTGCCATCAGTCCCGGGACAGGCCGGTACAATGAGCAGTTCTTC	CAISPGTGRYNEQFF
NA	TRBJ2-7	NA	TRBV3-1/TRBV3-2	TGTGCCAGCAGCCCCCGACAGACTCTCTACGAGCAGTACTTC	CASSPRQTLYEQYF
NA	TRBJ2-2	TRBD1	TRBV7-8	TGTGCCAGCAGGGACAGGGGGTCGAACACCGGGGAGCTGTTTTTT	CASRDRGSNTGELFF
NA	TRBJ1-2	NA	TRBV4-1	TGCGCCAGCAGCCACCTCCTCCGGACAGCTAACTATGGCTACACCTTC	CASSHLLRTANYGYTF
few	TRBJ1-1	NA	TRBV10-3	TGTGCCATCAGGGAAACAGGGATCGCTGAAGCTTTCTTT	CAIRETGIAEAFF
NA	TRBJ2-2	NA	TRBV6-6	TGTGCCAGCAGTTACAGGGGAACCGGGGAGCTGTTTTTT	CASSYRGTGELFF
NA	TRBJ1-6	NA	TRBV30	TGTGCCTGGAGTGTAACGGGGAGCTCCTATAATTCACCCCTCCACTTT	CAWSVTGSSYNSPLHF
NA	TRBJ1-5	TRBD1	TRBV4-1	TGCGCCAGCAGCCAGGGACAGGGTACTTATGAAAATCAGCCCCAGCATTTT	CASSQGQGTYENQPQHF
NA	TRBJ1-1	NA	TRBV5-5	TGTGCCAGCAGCTTGGGGTCGGGGGTCCAGAACACTGAAGCTTTCTTT	CASSLGSGVQNTEAFF
few	TRBJ2-7	NA	TRBV28	TGTGCCAGCAGGACCGGGGTCGGCTACGAGCAGTACTTC	CASRTGVGYEQYF
once	TRBJ1-2	TRBD1	TRBV5-5	TGTGCCAGCAGCTTGACAGGGGAGGTTGGCTACACCTTC	CASSLTGEVGYTF
NA	TRBJ1-1	NA	TRBV4-1	TGCGCCAGCAGCCAAGATATGGGTACTCCGGAGGCTGAAGCTTTCTTT	CASSQDMGTPEAEAFF
NA	TRBJ2-3	NA	TRBV2	TGTGCCAGCAGTGCAGGGTTTCCAGATACGCAGTATTTT	CASSAGFPDTQYF
NA	TRBJ1-1	NA	TRBV6-1	TGTGCCAGCAGTGAGCCGTCCCCAGGGTTCAACACTGAAGCTTTCTTT	CASSEPSPGFNTEAFF
NA	TRBJ2-5	TRBD1	TRBV5-1	TGCGCCAGCAGCGCCCTCCCGGGACAGCCCGTAACTGAGACCCAGTACTTC	CASSALPGQPVTETQYF
NA	TRBJ1-6	TRBD1	TRBV5-1	TGCGCCAGCAGCTCGCCGGGACAGCTAAATTCACCCCTCCACTTT	CASSSPGQLNSPLHF
NA	TRBJ1-5	NA	TRBV19	TGTGCCAGTAGTATGGTGGGGGGAGGAAGCAATCAGCCCCAGCATTTT	CASSMVGGGSNQPQHF
NA	TRBJ2-6	NA	TRBV6-5	TGTGCCAGCAGTTACGATAGCTCTGGGGCCAACGTCCTGACTTTC	CASSYDSSGANVLTF
NA	TRBJ2-2	TRBD2	TRBV3-1/TRBV3-2	TGTGCCACCGGCCGGGGGGGAATCGGGGAGCTGTTTTTT	CATGRGGIGELFF
NA	TRBJ2-1	NA	TRBV7-2	TGTGCCAGCAGCTTAGGCGGGGTGGCCTACAATGAGCAGTTCTTC	CASSLGGVAYNEQFF
NA	TRBJ2-5	NA	TRBV19	TGTGCCAGTAGTATAGCCCCCGCCGGGAAACAAGAGACCCAGTACTTC	CASSIAPAGKQETQYF
once	TRBJ1-3	NA	TRBV5-1	TGCGCCAGCAGCTTGGATGGGCGCACTGGAAACACCATATATTTT	CASSLDGRTGNTIYF
NA	TRBJ1-2	NA	TRBV6-6	TGTGCCACGGGGAGGGCCTATGGCTACACCTTC	CATGRAYGYTF
NA	TRBJ2-1	TRBD1	TRBV24-1	TGTGCCACCAGTGATAGGACAGGGGACAGGATCAATGAGCAGTTCTTC	CATSDRTGDRINEQFF
NA	TRBJ1-5	NA	TRBV21-1	TGTGCCAGCAGCAAATGTCGTATCTTTAATCAGCCCCAGCATTTT	CASSKCRIFNQPQHF
NA	TRBJ1-2	NA	TRBV6-5	TGTGCCAGCAGTTACTCGATCCAGGGCGGGGTCTATGGCTACACCTTC	CASSYSIQGGVYGYTF
few	TRBJ2-2	NA	TRBV6-5	TGTGCCAGCACCGCAGGGACCGGGGAGCTGTTTTTT	CASTAGTGELFF
NA	TRBJ2-6	NA	TRBV29-1	TGCAGCGTTGTTGCGGCAGGGGCCAACGTCCTGACTTTC	CSVVAAGANVLTF
NA	TRBJ2-7	TRBD2	TRBV25-1	TGTGCCAGCAGTGCTGGGGGGGGTAACTACGAGCAGTACTTC	CASSAGGGNYEQYF
NA	TRBJ2-2	TRBD1	TRBV9	TGTGCCAGCAGCGTCGGGACAGATCGTCCGGGGGAGCTGTTTTTT	CASSVGTDRPGELFF
NA	TRBJ1-1	TRBD1	TRBV2	TGTGCCAGCAGTGATGAGGGGGCAGGGGAATGGACTGAAGCTTTCTTT	CASSDEGAGEWTEAFF